This TCR beta chain emerged from a study of beta chain features in type 1 diabetes. Points on this clone: Antigen: not known.

Study findings and constraints: Junctions at VDJ sites from type 1 diabetes patients had fewer insertions and more deletions.

Isolated RNA was reverse transcribed in full, so expressed TCRB transcripts were sequenced. About 3.5 million reads per sample on average were obtained from naive, central memory and regulatory T cell samples. This table comes from immunoSEQ multiplex PCR, and its TCRdb copy is limited to in-frame clones, with some not included. The sample yields 250,000 to 350,000 clones, roughly 15% seen once. The CDR3 loop spans 17 amino acids. V was clipped by 1 base and J by 5 bases, with 18 bases between them. Germline assignment: CDR1 LNHDA and CDR2 SQIVND (reference sequence). The source material was central memory CD4+ T cells from blood. The gene calls are TRBV19 and TRBJ1-5; D is ambiguous. The sequence was collected from a man aged 25-40 years in good health. The CDR3 sequence: CASSIGRRQKSYQPQHF. The CDR3 nucleotides read TGTGCCAGTAGTATAGGACGTCGGCAGAAATCTTATCAGCCCCAGCATTTT.